This T cell receptor beta chain originates from a study of T cell repertoires in ileal Crohn's disease. Study context: Median disease duration was roughly 8.4 years; 35% smoked at surgery. All patients had surgery for stricturing (61%) or penetrating (roughly 39%) disease.

Time point here: inflamed ileum from the surgical specimen. Clones were sequenced by immunoSEQ multiplex PCR, and TCRdb holds only the in-frame ones, with some missing. The table lists 8,000 or so clones, roughly 85% of them singletons. The CDR3 runs 15 residues. Trimming cost V 1 base and J 7 bases, with 16 bases left between them. Germline CDR1 and CDR2: LNHDA and SQIVND (reference sequence). The specimen sequenced was ileal tissue. This TCR was recovered from an adult with Crohn's disease. The V gene is TRBV19, the J gene TRBJ1-2; D perhaps matches TRBD1 (5 bases). The CDR3 region has the DNA TGTGCCAGTAGTATAGGGGGGTCTAGACTGCCTGGCTACACCTTC. This gives the protein CASSIGGSRLPGYTF.